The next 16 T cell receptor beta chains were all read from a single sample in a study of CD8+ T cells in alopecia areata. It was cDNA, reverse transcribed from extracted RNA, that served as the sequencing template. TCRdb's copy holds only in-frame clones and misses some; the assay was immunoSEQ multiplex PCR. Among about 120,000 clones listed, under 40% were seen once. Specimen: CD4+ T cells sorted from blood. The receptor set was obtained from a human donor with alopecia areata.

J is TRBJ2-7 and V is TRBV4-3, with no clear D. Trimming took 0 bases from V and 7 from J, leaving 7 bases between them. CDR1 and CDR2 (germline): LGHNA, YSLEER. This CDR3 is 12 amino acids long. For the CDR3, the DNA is TGCGCCAGCAGCCAAGATCATCGTGAGCAGTACTTC. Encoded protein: CASSQDHREQYF.

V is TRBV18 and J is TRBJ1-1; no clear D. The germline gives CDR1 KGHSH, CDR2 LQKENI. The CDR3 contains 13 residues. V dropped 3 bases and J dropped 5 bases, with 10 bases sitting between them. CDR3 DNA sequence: TGTGCCAGCTCACCCCAGACTGGGACTGAAGCTTTCTTT. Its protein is CASSPQTGTEAFF.

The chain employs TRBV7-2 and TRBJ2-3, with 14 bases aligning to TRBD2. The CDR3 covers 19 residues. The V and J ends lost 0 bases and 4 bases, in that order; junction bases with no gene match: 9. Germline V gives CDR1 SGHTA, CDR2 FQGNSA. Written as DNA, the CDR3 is TGTGCCAGCAGCTTAGCGAGGACTAGCGGGGGGCCACGGGCAGATACGCAGTATTTT. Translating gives CASSLARTSGGPRADTQYF.

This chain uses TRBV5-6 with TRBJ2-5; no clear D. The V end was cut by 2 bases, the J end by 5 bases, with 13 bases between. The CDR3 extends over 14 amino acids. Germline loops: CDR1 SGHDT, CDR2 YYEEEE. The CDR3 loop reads CASSFWNTGETQYF. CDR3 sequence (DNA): TGTGCCAGCAGCTTTTGGAATACGGGCGAGACCCAGTACTTC.

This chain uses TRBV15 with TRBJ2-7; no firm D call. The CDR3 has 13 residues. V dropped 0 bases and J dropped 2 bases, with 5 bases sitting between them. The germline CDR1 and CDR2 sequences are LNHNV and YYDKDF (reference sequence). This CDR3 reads CATSRDRTYEQYF. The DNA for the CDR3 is TGTGCCACCAGCAGAGATCGTACCTACGAGCAGTACTTC.

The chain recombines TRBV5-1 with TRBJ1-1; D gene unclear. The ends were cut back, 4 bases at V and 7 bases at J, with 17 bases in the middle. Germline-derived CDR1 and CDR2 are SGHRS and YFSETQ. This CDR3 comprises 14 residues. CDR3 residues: CASSALKGTNEAFF. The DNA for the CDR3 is TGCGCCAGCAGCGCACTTAAGGGTACGAATGAAGCTTTCTTT. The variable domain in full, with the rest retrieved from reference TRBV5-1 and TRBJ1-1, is KAGVTQTPRYLIKTRGQQVTLSCSPISGHRSVSWYQQTPGQGLQFLFEYFSETQRNKGNFPGRFSGRQFSNSRSEMNVSTLELGDSALYLCASSALKGTNEAFFGQGTRLTVV.

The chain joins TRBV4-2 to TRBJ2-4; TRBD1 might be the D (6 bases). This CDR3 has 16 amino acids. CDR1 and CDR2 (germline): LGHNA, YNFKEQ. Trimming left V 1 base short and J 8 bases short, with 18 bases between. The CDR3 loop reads CASSQGRGGVRHIQYF. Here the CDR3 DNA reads TGTGCCAGCAGCCAAGGTAGAGGGGGAGTCAGGCACATTCAGTACTTC.

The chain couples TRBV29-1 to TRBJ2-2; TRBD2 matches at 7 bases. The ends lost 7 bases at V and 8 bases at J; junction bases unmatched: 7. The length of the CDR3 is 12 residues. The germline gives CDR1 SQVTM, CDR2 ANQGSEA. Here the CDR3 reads CSAGGWTGELFF. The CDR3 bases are TGCAGCGCCGGGGGGTGGACAGGGGAGCTGTTTTTT.

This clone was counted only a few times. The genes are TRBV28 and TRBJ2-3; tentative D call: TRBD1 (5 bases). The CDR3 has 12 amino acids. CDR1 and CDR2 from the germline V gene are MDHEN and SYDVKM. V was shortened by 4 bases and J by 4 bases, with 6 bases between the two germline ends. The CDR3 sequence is CASSSGSDTQYF. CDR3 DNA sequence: TGTGCCAGCAGTTCAGGGTCAGATACGCAGTATTTT.

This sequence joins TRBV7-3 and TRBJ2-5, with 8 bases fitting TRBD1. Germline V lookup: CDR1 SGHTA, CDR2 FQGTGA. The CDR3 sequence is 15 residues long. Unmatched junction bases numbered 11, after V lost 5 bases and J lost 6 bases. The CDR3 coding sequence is TGTGCCAGCAGCCCCCAGGGGGCCCTTATGAAGACCCAGTACTTC. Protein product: CASSPQGALMKTQYF.

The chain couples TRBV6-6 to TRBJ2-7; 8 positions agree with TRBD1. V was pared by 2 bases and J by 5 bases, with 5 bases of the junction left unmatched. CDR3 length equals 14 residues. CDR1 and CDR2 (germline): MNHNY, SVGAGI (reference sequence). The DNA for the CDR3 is TGTGCCAGCAGTTACCGTTCGACAGGGGACGAGCAGTACTTC. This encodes CASSYRSTGDEQYF.

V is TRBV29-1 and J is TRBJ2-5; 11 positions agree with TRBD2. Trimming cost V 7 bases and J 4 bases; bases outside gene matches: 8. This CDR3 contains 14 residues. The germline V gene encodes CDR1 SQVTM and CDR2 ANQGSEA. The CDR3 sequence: CSALVAGGRETQYF. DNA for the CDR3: TGCAGCGCTCTAGTAGCGGGGGGGCGAGAGACCCAGTACTTC. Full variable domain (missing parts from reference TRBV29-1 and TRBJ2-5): SAVISQKPSRDICQRGTSLTIQCQVDSQVTMMFWYRQQPGQSLTLIATANQGSEATYESGFVIDKFPISRPNLTFSTLTVSNMSPEDSSIYLCSALVAGGRETQYFGPGTRLLVL.

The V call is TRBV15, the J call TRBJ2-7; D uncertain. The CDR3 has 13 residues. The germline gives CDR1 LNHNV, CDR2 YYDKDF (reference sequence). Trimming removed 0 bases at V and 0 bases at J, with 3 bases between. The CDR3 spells CATSRDPSYEQYF. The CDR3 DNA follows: TGTGCCACCAGCAGAGACCCCTCCTACGAGCAGTACTTC.

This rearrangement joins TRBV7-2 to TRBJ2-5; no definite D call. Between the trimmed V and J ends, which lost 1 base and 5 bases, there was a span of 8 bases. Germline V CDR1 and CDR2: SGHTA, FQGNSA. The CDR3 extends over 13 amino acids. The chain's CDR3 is CASSLEGWETQYF. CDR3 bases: TGTGCCAGCAGCTTAGAAGGGTGGGAGACCCAGTACTTC.

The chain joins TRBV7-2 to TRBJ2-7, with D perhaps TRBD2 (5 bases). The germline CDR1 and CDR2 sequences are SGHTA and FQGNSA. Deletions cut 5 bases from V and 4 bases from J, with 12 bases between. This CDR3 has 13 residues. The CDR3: CASSVRLRYEQYF. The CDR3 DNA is TGTGCCAGCAGCGTTAGACTACGTTACGAGCAGTACTTC.

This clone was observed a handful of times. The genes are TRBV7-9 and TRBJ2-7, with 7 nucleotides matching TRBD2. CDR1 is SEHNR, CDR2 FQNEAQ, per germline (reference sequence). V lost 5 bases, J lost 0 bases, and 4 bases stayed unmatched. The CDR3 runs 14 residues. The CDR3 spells CASSTGGSSYEQYF. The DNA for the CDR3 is TGTGCCAGCAGCACCGGGGGGTCCTCCTACGAGCAGTACTTC.